The rows below give T cell receptor beta chains drawn from one sample of a study of blood T cell repertoires in COVID-19. Profiled with immunoSEQ multiplex PCR; TCRdb holds only in-frame clones, not every one. This sample has some 140,000 clones; approximately 84% occur once, and the top ten carry over 1.1%. Sequenced input: peripheral blood. These TCRs come from a man aged 55-75 years with acute or convalescent COVID-19. Both conserved end residues are part of each CDR3. Each record gives: D gene, V gene, CDR3 length, J gene, clone size, CDR3 DNA, CDR3 protein. A D gene is named only where the DNA matches it firmly. A row's size may be missing; if present it is once, few, many or a size class.

d_call: NA; v_call: TRBV6-5; cdr3_length: 12; j_call: TRBJ1-2; clone_size: NA; cdr3_nt: TGTGCCAGCAGCCCGGGGGGTTATGGCTACACCTTC; cdr3_aa: CASSPGGYGYTF
d_call: NA; v_call: TRBV30; cdr3_length: 15; j_call: TRBJ2-5; clone_size: once; cdr3_nt: TGTGCCTGGACGATGGGGGGGCGTATAGGAGAGACCCAGTACTTC; cdr3_aa: CAWTMGGRIGETQYF
d_call: NA; v_call: TRBV5-4; cdr3_length: 15; j_call: TRBJ2-2; clone_size: NA; cdr3_nt: TGTGCCAGCAGCAAAGAAGGGGCGAACACCGGGGAGCTGTTTTTT; cdr3_aa: CASSKEGANTGELFF
d_call: TRBD2; v_call: TRBV19; cdr3_length: 15; j_call: TRBJ2-1; clone_size: once; cdr3_nt: TGTGCCAGTCTACCACGGACTAGCGGGAGTACTGAGCAGTTCTTC; cdr3_aa: CASLPRTSGSTEQFF
d_call: NA; v_call: TRBV3-1/TRBV3-2; cdr3_length: 17; j_call: TRBJ2-5; clone_size: NA; cdr3_nt: TGTGCCAGCAGCCAATCTCGGGCGATAGCGAATGTAGGGACCCAGTACTTC; cdr3_aa: CASSQSRAIANVGTQYF
d_call: TRBD1; v_call: TRBV29-1; cdr3_length: 13; j_call: TRBJ2-5; clone_size: NA; cdr3_nt: TGCAGCGTTCCGCCGGGACAGGAGAGGGTCCAGTACTTC; cdr3_aa: CSVPPGQERVQYF
d_call: NA; v_call: TRBV29-1; cdr3_length: 10; j_call: TRBJ2-7; clone_size: NA; cdr3_nt: TGCAGCGAAAAGAGGGTCGAGCAGTACTTC; cdr3_aa: CSEKRVEQYF
d_call: NA; v_call: TRBV5-1; cdr3_length: 16; j_call: TRBJ2-2; clone_size: NA; cdr3_nt: TGCGCCAGCAGCTCCATTCGGGGGGCGGACACCGGGGAGCTGTTTTTT; cdr3_aa: CASSSIRGADTGELFF
d_call: TRBD1; v_call: TRBV4-2; cdr3_length: 15; j_call: TRBJ2-7; clone_size: NA; cdr3_nt: TGTGCCAGCAGCCCAGGACAGGCGTGGTCCTACGAGCAGTACTTC; cdr3_aa: CASSPGQAWSYEQYF
d_call: TRBD2; v_call: TRBV27; cdr3_length: 15; j_call: TRBJ2-3; clone_size: NA; cdr3_nt: TGTGCCAGCAGCGGACTAGCGGGCTTAACAGATACGCAGTATTTT; cdr3_aa: CASSGLAGLTDTQYF
d_call: NA; v_call: TRBV30; cdr3_length: 12; j_call: TRBJ2-3; clone_size: once; cdr3_nt: TGTGCCTGGATCCCCCACACAGATACGCAGTATTTT; cdr3_aa: CAWIPHTDTQYF
d_call: NA; v_call: TRBV5-1; cdr3_length: 15; j_call: TRBJ1-3; clone_size: NA; cdr3_nt: TGCGCCAGCAGCTTGGATCTTTCCTCTGGAAACACCATATATTTT; cdr3_aa: CASSLDLSSGNTIYF
d_call: NA; v_call: TRBV7-9; cdr3_length: 13; j_call: TRBJ1-1; clone_size: NA; cdr3_nt: TGTGCCAGCAGCTCAGGGGTGATCACTGAAGCTTTCTTT; cdr3_aa: CASSSGVITEAFF
d_call: NA; v_call: TRBV5-1; cdr3_length: 13; j_call: TRBJ1-2; clone_size: NA; cdr3_nt: TGCGCCAGCAGCTCGGCCAGGGGTTTCGGCTACACCTTC; cdr3_aa: CASSSARGFGYTF
d_call: NA; v_call: TRBV24-1; cdr3_length: 14; j_call: TRBJ2-2; clone_size: NA; cdr3_nt: TGTGCCACCAGTCCGGGAAGATTAACCGGGGAGCTGTTTTTT; cdr3_aa: CATSPGRLTGELFF
d_call: TRBD1; v_call: TRBV3-1/TRBV3-2; cdr3_length: 17; j_call: TRBJ2-5; clone_size: NA; cdr3_nt: TGTGCCAGCAGCCACACAGACCACGGACAGGGAAAAGAGACCCAGTACTTC; cdr3_aa: CASSHTDHGQGKETQYF
d_call: NA; v_call: TRBV28; cdr3_length: 13; j_call: TRBJ1-2; clone_size: NA; cdr3_nt: TGTGCCAGCAGTTCCACGGGTCTTATTGGCTACACCTTC; cdr3_aa: CASSSTGLIGYTF
d_call: NA; v_call: TRBV29-1; cdr3_length: 11; j_call: TRBJ1-3; clone_size: NA; cdr3_nt: TGCAGCGCCGGGGCTGGAAACACCATATATTTT; cdr3_aa: CSAGAGNTIYF
d_call: NA; v_call: TRBV10-3; cdr3_length: 13; j_call: TRBJ1-1; clone_size: NA; cdr3_nt: TGTGCCATCAGTGCTGGGGAGGGGACTGAAGCTTTCTTT; cdr3_aa: CAISAGEGTEAFF
d_call: NA; v_call: TRBV19; cdr3_length: 12; j_call: TRBJ2-4; clone_size: NA; cdr3_nt: TGTGCCAGTAGTCCCCAGGAAAACATTCAGTACTTC; cdr3_aa: CASSPQENIQYF
d_call: NA; v_call: TRBV30; cdr3_length: 14; j_call: TRBJ2-1; clone_size: NA; cdr3_nt: TGTGCCTGGAGTGTCGGCGGGATCTACAATGAGCAGTTCTTC; cdr3_aa: CAWSVGGIYNEQFF
d_call: NA; v_call: TRBV3-1/TRBV3-2; cdr3_length: 16; j_call: TRBJ2-5; clone_size: NA; cdr3_nt: TGTGCCAGCAGCCAAGGGAGACAGTCTTTCCAAGAGACCCAGTACTTC; cdr3_aa: CASSQGRQSFQETQYF
d_call: TRBD2; v_call: TRBV19; cdr3_length: 16; j_call: TRBJ2-1; clone_size: once; cdr3_nt: TGTGCCAGTAGTATACATACTAGCGGGAGGGGCAATGAGCAGTTCTTC; cdr3_aa: CASSIHTSGRGNEQFF
d_call: NA; v_call: TRBV12-3/TRBV12-4; cdr3_length: 13; j_call: TRBJ1-2; clone_size: NA; cdr3_nt: TGTGCCAGCAGTTTGTCACAGATCTATGGCTACACCTTC; cdr3_aa: CASSLSQIYGYTF
d_call: TRBD1; v_call: TRBV29-1; cdr3_length: 12; j_call: TRBJ1-5; clone_size: NA; cdr3_nt: TGCAGCGTTGGACAGGGCCGTCAGCCCCAGCATTTT; cdr3_aa: CSVGQGRQPQHF
d_call: NA; v_call: TRBV4-2; cdr3_length: 15; j_call: TRBJ1-2; clone_size: NA; cdr3_nt: TGTGCCAGCAGCCAAGAGACAGCGCCTTGGCTTGGCTACACCTTC; cdr3_aa: CASSQETAPWLGYTF
d_call: TRBD1; v_call: TRBV24-1; cdr3_length: 16; j_call: TRBJ2-3; clone_size: NA; cdr3_nt: TGTGCCACCAGTGAGACTAAGAGGCAGGGGGCCGATACGCAGTATTTT; cdr3_aa: CATSETKRQGADTQYF
d_call: NA; v_call: TRBV6-6; cdr3_length: 14; j_call: TRBJ1-5; clone_size: NA; cdr3_nt: TGTGCCAGCAGTTACAGGCAGGGGTCTCAGCCCCAGCATTTT; cdr3_aa: CASSYRQGSQPQHF
d_call: TRBD1; v_call: TRBV6-5; cdr3_length: 14; j_call: TRBJ1-1; clone_size: NA; cdr3_nt: TGTGCCAGCAGATCGACAGGGGGCCGAACTGAAGCTTTCTTT; cdr3_aa: CASRSTGGRTEAFF
d_call: TRBD2; v_call: TRBV5-4; cdr3_length: 15; j_call: TRBJ2-5; clone_size: NA; cdr3_nt: TGTGCCAGCAGCAACATAGCGGTGCGGGGGGAGACCCAGTACTTC; cdr3_aa: CASSNIAVRGETQYF
d_call: NA; v_call: TRBV7-3; cdr3_length: 13; j_call: TRBJ1-1; clone_size: NA; cdr3_nt: TGTGCCAGCAGCAGAGACATGAACACTGAAGCTTTCTTT; cdr3_aa: CASSRDMNTEAFF
d_call: NA; v_call: TRBV10-2; cdr3_length: 14; j_call: TRBJ1-3; clone_size: NA; cdr3_nt: TGCGCCAGCAGGGAGTTGGCCACTGGAAACACCATATATTTT; cdr3_aa: CASRELATGNTIYF
d_call: TRBD2; v_call: TRBV11-2; cdr3_length: 16; j_call: TRBJ2-3; clone_size: NA; cdr3_nt: TGTGCCAGCAGCTTATCTTTAGCGGGGGGGTTGGATACGCAGTATTTT; cdr3_aa: CASSLSLAGGLDTQYF
d_call: TRBD1; v_call: TRBV3-1/TRBV3-2; cdr3_length: 15; j_call: TRBJ2-7; clone_size: NA; cdr3_nt: TGTGCCAGCAGCGCGACTGGACAGGTCTCCTACGAGCAGTACTTC; cdr3_aa: CASSATGQVSYEQYF
d_call: TRBD1; v_call: TRBV5-4; cdr3_length: 15; j_call: TRBJ2-1; clone_size: NA; cdr3_nt: TGTGCCAGCAGCCGAAGGAGGCAGGGGGTCGATGAGCAGTTCTTC; cdr3_aa: CASSRRRQGVDEQFF
d_call: NA; v_call: TRBV6-5; cdr3_length: 16; j_call: TRBJ1-2; clone_size: NA; cdr3_nt: TGTGCCAGCAGTTACTCGATTGGAGCAGAATCCTATGGCTACACCTTC; cdr3_aa: CASSYSIGAESYGYTF
d_call: NA; v_call: TRBV10-2; cdr3_length: 14; j_call: TRBJ2-3; clone_size: NA; cdr3_nt: TGCGCCAGCAGTGAAGGCGGGCCGGTAGATACGCAGTATTTT; cdr3_aa: CASSEGGPVDTQYF
d_call: NA; v_call: TRBV6-1; cdr3_length: 15; j_call: TRBJ1-3; clone_size: NA; cdr3_nt: TGTGCCAGCAGTGAGACAGGAAGCTCTGGAAACACCATATATTTT; cdr3_aa: CASSETGSSGNTIYF
d_call: TRBD2; v_call: TRBV9; cdr3_length: 18; j_call: TRBJ2-7; clone_size: NA; cdr3_nt: TGTGCCAGCACACCGGGAGCTAGCGGGGCCCCCTTTACCTACGAGCAGTACTTC; cdr3_aa: CASTPGASGAPFTYEQYF
d_call: NA; v_call: TRBV12-3/TRBV12-4; cdr3_length: 13; j_call: TRBJ2-1; clone_size: NA; cdr3_nt: TGTGCCAGCAGTCCAAGGGTAGGGGGTGAGCAGTTCTTC; cdr3_aa: CASSPRVGGEQFF
d_call: NA; v_call: TRBV7-2; cdr3_length: 15; j_call: TRBJ2-7; clone_size: NA; cdr3_nt: TGTGCCAGCAGCTTAGCGGGCAGGGGCACATACGAGCAGTACTTC; cdr3_aa: CASSLAGRGTYEQYF
d_call: TRBD1; v_call: TRBV7-9; cdr3_length: 14; j_call: TRBJ1-3; clone_size: NA; cdr3_nt: TGTGCCAGCAGCTTAACAGGGGACGGAAACACCATATATTTT; cdr3_aa: CASSLTGDGNTIYF
d_call: TRBD1; v_call: TRBV6-2/TRBV6-3; cdr3_length: 18; j_call: TRBJ1-2; clone_size: NA; cdr3_nt: TGTGCCAGCAGTCAGATAGACAGGGGATATTTCCTTCGGTATGGCTACACCTTC; cdr3_aa: CASSQIDRGYFLRYGYTF
d_call: NA; v_call: TRBV27; cdr3_length: 20; j_call: TRBJ2-1; clone_size: NA; cdr3_nt: TGTGCCAGCAGTTCCCCCGGGAGGGGGCCTAGTTTAACCTCTAGGAATGAGCAGTTCTTC; cdr3_aa: CASSSPGRGPSLTSRNEQFF
d_call: TRBD1; v_call: TRBV30; cdr3_length: 13; j_call: TRBJ2-7; clone_size: NA; cdr3_nt: TGTGCCTATCGTCGACAGGGGCCCCACGAGCAGTACTTC; cdr3_aa: CAYRRQGPHEQYF
d_call: TRBD2; v_call: TRBV18; cdr3_length: 19; j_call: TRBJ2-2; clone_size: NA; cdr3_nt: TGTGCCAGCTCACCAGAATCTCTAGCGGGAGCTTTCGACACCGGGGAGCTGTTTTTT; cdr3_aa: CASSPESLAGAFDTGELFF
d_call: NA; v_call: TRBV27; cdr3_length: 13; j_call: TRBJ1-1; clone_size: NA; cdr3_nt: TGTGCCAGCACCCGGGAAAGGAACACTGAAGCTTTCTTT; cdr3_aa: CASTRERNTEAFF
d_call: TRBD2; v_call: TRBV9; cdr3_length: 15; j_call: TRBJ2-1; clone_size: NA; cdr3_nt: TGTGCCAGCAGCGTAGCGGGAGGGCCTTTTAATGAGCAGTTCTTC; cdr3_aa: CASSVAGGPFNEQFF
d_call: NA; v_call: TRBV11-2; cdr3_length: 14; j_call: TRBJ2-5; clone_size: NA; cdr3_nt: TGTGCCAGCAGCTTAAATCAGGGATTGAAGACCCAGTACTTC; cdr3_aa: CASSLNQGLKTQYF
d_call: NA; v_call: TRBV5-1; cdr3_length: 14; j_call: TRBJ2-7; clone_size: NA; cdr3_nt: TGCGCCAGCAGCCCCGCGGGCCGGACCGGCGAGCAGTACTTC; cdr3_aa: CASSPAGRTGEQYF
d_call: TRBD1; v_call: TRBV12-3/TRBV12-4; cdr3_length: 13; j_call: TRBJ1-1; clone_size: NA; cdr3_nt: TGTGCCAGCAAAGGGACAGTGTTCACTGAAGCTTTCTTT; cdr3_aa: CASKGTVFTEAFF
d_call: NA; v_call: TRBV30; cdr3_length: 14; j_call: TRBJ2-3; clone_size: few; cdr3_nt: TGTGCCTCATCGGAGGGGCTAGACGGAGATACGCAGTATTTT; cdr3_aa: CASSEGLDGDTQYF
d_call: TRBD1; v_call: TRBV14; cdr3_length: 15; j_call: TRBJ1-6; clone_size: NA; cdr3_nt: TGTGCCAGCAGCCTACCCGGGACAGCAAATTCACCCCTCCACTTT; cdr3_aa: CASSLPGTANSPLHF
d_call: NA; v_call: TRBV19; cdr3_length: 15; j_call: TRBJ2-7; clone_size: NA; cdr3_nt: TGTGCCAGTAGTGACGCCAGTGGCAGGGGTTACGAGCAGTACTTC; cdr3_aa: CASSDASGRGYEQYF
d_call: TRBD1; v_call: TRBV19; cdr3_length: 18; j_call: TRBJ2-4; clone_size: NA; cdr3_nt: TGTGCCAGTAGTATGTGGACAGGGGCGGTCGGAACCAAAAACATTCAGTACTTC; cdr3_aa: CASSMWTGAVGTKNIQYF